This T cell receptor beta chain was captured in a study of blood T cell repertoires in COVID-19. Study information: Samples taken during acute and convalescent COVID-19 were collected in the United States, Italy and Spain.

V was trimmed by 8 bases and J by 7 bases, leaving 17 bases between them. Germline V gene sequence: CDR1 LNHDA, CDR2 SQIVND (reference sequence). There are 14 residues in the CDR3. Some clones are missing from TCRdb's copy, which holds only in-frame ones; the method was immunoSEQ multiplex PCR. The profile covers about 52,000 clones, with roughly 86% appearing a single time and approximately 25% taken by the ten largest. The clonotype was recovered from a woman of 80 years or more with acute or convalescent COVID-19. Sequencing was carried out using peripheral blood. The genes are TRBV19 and TRBJ1-4; D is possibly TRBD1 (5 bases). The CDR3 region is CASEPGRGGEKLFF. CDR3 coding DNA: TGTGCCAGTGAGCCCGGGAGGGGAGGTGAAAAACTGTTTTTT.